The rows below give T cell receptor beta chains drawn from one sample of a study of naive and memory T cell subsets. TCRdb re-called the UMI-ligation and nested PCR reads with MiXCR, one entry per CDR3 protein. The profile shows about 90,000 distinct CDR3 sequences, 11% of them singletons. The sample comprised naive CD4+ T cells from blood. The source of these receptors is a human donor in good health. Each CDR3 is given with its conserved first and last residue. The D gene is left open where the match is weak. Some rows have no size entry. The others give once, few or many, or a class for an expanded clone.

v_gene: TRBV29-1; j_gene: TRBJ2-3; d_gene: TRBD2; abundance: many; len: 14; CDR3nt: TGCAGCGTGAGTGGCGTAGCGGGGGGGCATACGCAGTATTTT; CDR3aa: CSVSGVAGGHTQYF
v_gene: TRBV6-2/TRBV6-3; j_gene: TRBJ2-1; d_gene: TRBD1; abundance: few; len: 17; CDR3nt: TGTGCCAGCAGTTACTCCGGGACAGGGGGCAGGCACAATGAGCAGTTCTTC; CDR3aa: CASSYSGTGGRHNEQFF
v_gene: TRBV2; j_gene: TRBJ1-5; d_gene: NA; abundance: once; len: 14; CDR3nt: TGTGCCAGCAGCGGTGACAGTAGCAATCAGCCCCAGCATTTT; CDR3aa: CASSGDSSNQPQHF
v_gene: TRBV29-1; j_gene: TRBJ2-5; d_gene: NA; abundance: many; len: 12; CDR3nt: TGCAGCGTTGATTCAGGAGGAGAGACCCAGTACTTC; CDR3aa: CSVDSGGETQYF
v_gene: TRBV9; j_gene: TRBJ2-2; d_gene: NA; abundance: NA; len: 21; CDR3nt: TGTGCCAGCAGCGGCCCAAGGCCGTCCCATCCGAACATGAGATCATCCGGGGAGCTGTTTTTT; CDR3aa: CASSGPRPSHPNMRSSGELFF
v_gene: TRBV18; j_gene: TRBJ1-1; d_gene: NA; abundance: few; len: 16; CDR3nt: TGTGCCAGCTCACCACAATCAGGGGTTGTTGACACTGAAGCTTTCTTT; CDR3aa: CASSPQSGVVDTEAFF
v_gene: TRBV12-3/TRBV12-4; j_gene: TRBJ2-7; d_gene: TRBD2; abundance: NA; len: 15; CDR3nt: TGTGCCAGCAGTTCGCGGGGGTCGGCAACCTACGAGCAGTACTTC; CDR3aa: CASSSRGSATYEQYF
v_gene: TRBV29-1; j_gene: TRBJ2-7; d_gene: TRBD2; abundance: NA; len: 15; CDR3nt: TGCAGCGTTGGGCGTAGCGGGAGGGCCTCGAACGAGCAGTACTTC; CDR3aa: CSVGRSGRASNEQYF
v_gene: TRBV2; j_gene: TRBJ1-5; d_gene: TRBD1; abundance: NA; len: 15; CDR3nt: TGTGCCAGCAGTGATCAGGGGGCACCGAATCAGCCCCAGCATTTT; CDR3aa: CASSDQGAPNQPQHF
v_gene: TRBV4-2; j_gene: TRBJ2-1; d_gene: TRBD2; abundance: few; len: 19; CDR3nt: TGTGCCAGCAGCCAAGGGCTAGCGGGGGGGTCCACCTCCCACAATGAGCAGTTCTTC; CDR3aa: CASSQGLAGGSTSHNEQFF
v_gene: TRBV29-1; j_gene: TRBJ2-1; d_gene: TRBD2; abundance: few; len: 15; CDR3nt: TGCAGCGTTGAAGTGGTAGCGGGAGTAAGCGATGAGCAGTTCTTC; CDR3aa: CSVEVVAGVSDEQFF
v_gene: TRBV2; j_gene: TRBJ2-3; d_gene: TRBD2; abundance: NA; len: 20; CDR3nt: TGTGCCAGCACCCTAAAGGGACTAGCGGGAGGGTCAGATGACACAGATACGCAGTATTTT; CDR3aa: CASTLKGLAGGSDDTDTQYF
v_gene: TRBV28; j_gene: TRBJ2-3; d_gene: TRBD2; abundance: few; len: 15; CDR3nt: TGTGCCAGCAGAGAAGCGGGGGGAGTAACAGATACGCAGTATTTT; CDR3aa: CASREAGGVTDTQYF
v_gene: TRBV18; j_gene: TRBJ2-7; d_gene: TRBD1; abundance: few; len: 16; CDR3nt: TGTGCCAGCTCTCCCCGGGACAGGGTTTTGTCGGGCGAGCAGTACTTC; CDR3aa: CASSPRDRVLSGEQYF
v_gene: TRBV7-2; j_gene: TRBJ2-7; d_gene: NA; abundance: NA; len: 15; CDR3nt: TGTGCCAGCAGCTGGGGAGCGGGCATAACCTACGAGCAGTACTTC; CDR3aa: CASSWGAGITYEQYF
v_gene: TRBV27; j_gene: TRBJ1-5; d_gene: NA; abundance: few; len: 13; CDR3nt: TGTGCCAGCAGTCCCAAGGGAAGCCAGCCCCAGCATTTT; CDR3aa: CASSPKGSQPQHF
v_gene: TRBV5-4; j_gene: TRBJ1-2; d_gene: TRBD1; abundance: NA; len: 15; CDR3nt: TGTGCCAGCAGCACTCCTCCGGGACAGACTCATGGCTACACCTTC; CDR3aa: CASSTPPGQTHGYTF
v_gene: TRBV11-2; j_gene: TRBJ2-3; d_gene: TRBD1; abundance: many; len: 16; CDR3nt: TGTGCCAGCAGCTCGAGGACAGGGGGCCGCACAGATACGCAGTATTTT; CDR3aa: CASSSRTGGRTDTQYF
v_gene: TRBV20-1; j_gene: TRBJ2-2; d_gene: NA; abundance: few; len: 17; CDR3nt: TGCAGTGCCCCCTCCCAGGCAGGAACCTCCTTTGCCGGGGAGCTGTTTTTT; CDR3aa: CSAPSQAGTSFAGELFF
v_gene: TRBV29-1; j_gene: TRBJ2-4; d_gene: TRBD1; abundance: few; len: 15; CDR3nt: TGCAGCGTGGACAGGGTGGTTAGTGGCAAAAACATTCAGTACTTC; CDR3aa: CSVDRVVSGKNIQYF
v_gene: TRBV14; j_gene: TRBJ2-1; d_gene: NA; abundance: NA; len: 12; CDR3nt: TGTGCCAGCAGCCAACTGGGCAATGAGCAGTTCTTC; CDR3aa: CASSQLGNEQFF
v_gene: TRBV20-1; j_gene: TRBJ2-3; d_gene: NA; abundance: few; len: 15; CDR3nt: TGCAGTGCTCCGCGTACTAGACCTGACGCGGATACGCAGTATTTT; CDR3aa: CSAPRTRPDADTQYF
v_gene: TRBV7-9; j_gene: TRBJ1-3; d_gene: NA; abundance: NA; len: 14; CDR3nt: TGTGCCAGCAGCAGAGGGGGCTCTGGAAACACCATATATTTT; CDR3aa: CASSRGGSGNTIYF
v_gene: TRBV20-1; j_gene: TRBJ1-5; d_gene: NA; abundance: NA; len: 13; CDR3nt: TGCAGTGCCAAGGACAGAGTCAATCAGGCCCAGCATTTT; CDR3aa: CSAKDRVNQAQHF
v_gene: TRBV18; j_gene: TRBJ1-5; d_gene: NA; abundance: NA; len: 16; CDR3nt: TGTGCCAGCTCACTGTTCGAAAAGGACTTCAATCAGCCCCAGCATTTT; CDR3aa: CASSLFEKDFNQPQHF
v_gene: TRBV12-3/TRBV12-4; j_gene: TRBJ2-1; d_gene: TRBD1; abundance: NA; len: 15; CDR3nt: TGTGCCAGCAGTTTGACCGGGACAGGACATGGTGAGCAGTTCTTC; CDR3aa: CASSLTGTGHGEQFF
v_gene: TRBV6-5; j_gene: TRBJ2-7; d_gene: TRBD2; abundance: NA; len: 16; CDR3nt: TGTGCCAGCGGTCGATACAGACTAGCGGGATCCTACGAGCAGTACTTC; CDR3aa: CASGRYRLAGSYEQYF
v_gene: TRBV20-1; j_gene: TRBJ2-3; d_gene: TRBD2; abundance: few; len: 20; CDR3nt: TGCAGTGCTAGTCAGACAGTCGGGACTAGCGGGAGGTCCGGCACAGATACGCAGTATTTT; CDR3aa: CSASQTVGTSGRSGTDTQYF
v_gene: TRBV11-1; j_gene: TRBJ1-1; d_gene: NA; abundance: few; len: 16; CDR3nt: TGTGCCAGCAGCTTAGCGCCGGGGACGGTGGACACTGAAGCTTTCTTT; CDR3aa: CASSLAPGTVDTEAFF
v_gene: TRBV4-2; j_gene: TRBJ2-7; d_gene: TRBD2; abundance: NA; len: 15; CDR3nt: TGTGCCAGCAGCCAAGAGGGCCAGCGGGGCTACGAGCAGTACTTC; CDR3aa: CASSQEGQRGYEQYF
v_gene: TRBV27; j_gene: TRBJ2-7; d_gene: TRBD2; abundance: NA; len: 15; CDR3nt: TGTGCCAGCAGGCTCTCGGAGCGGGAGTTGTACGAGCAGTACTTC; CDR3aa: CASRLSERELYEQYF
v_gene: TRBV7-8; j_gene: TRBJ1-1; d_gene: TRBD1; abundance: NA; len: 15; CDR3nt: TGTGCCAGCAGCTTAGCTGGACAGGGGAAGACTGAAGCTTTCTTT; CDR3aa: CASSLAGQGKTEAFF
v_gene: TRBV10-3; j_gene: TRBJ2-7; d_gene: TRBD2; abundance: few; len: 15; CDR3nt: TGTGCCATCAGCGGACTAGCGGGAGGCCCCAACGAGCAGTACTTC; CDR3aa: CAISGLAGGPNEQYF
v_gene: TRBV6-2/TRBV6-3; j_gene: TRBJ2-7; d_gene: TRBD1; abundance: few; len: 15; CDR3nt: TGTGCCAGCAGTTCCGCAGGGACAGGGGAATACGAGCAGTACTTC; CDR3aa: CASSSAGTGEYEQYF
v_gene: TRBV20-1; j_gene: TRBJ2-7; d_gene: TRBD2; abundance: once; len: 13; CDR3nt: TGCAGTGCTAGTATTGTAGCGGGAGACGAGCAGTACTTC; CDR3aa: CSASIVAGDEQYF
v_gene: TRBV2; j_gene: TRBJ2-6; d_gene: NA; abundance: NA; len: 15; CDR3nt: TGTGCCAGCAGTGACTACAGCTCTGGGGCCAACGTCCTGACTTTC; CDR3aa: CASSDYSSGANVLTF
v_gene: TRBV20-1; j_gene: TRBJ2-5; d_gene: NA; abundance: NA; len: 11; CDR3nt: TGCAGTGCTAGCCAGGGTGAGACCCAGTACTTC; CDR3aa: CSASQGETQYF
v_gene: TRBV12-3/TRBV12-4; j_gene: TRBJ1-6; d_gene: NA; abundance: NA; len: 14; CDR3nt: TGTGCCAGCAGTATGGTCGGAGGTGGTTCACCCCTCCACTTT; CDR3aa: CASSMVGGGSPLHF
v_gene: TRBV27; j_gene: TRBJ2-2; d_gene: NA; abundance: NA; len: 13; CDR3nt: TGTGCCAGCAGTTCTTTCCCCCCCGGGGAGCTGTTTTTT; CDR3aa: CASSSFPPGELFF
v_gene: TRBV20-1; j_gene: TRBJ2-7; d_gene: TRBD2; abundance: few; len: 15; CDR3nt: TGCAGTGCTAGACGTGGGACTAGCGGATCCTACGAGCAGTACTTC; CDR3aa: CSARRGTSGSYEQYF
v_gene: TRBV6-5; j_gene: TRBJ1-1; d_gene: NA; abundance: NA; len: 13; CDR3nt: TGTGCCAGCAGACCGCCCAAGAACACTGAAGCTTTCTTT; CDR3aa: CASRPPKNTEAFF
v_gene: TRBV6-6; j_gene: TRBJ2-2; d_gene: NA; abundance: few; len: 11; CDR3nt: TGTGCCAGCAGTAAGGGCGGGGAGCTGTTTTTT; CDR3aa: CASSKGGELFF
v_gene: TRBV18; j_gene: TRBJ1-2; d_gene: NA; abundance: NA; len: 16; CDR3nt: TGTGCCAGCTCACCAAGGTGGACGTTGGAGGGGACCGGCTACACCTTC; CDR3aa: CASSPRWTLEGTGYTF
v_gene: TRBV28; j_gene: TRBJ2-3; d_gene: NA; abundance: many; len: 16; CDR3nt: TGTGCCAGTAATCGCCTCCGGGAGCAAAGCACAGATACGCAGTATTTT; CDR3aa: CASNRLREQSTDTQYF
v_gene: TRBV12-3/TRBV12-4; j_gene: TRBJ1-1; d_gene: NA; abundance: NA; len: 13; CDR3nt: TGTGCCAGCAGTTTAAAGATGAACACTGAAGCTTTCTTT; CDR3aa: CASSLKMNTEAFF
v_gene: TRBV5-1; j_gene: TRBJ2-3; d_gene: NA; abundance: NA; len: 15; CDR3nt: TGCGCCAGCATCAATGACTACCCTAACACAGATACGCAGTATTTT; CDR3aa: CASINDYPNTDTQYF
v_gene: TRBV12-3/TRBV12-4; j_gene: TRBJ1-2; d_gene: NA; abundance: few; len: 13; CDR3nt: TGTGCCAGCAGGTATCAGGGCACCTATGGCTACACCTTC; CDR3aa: CASRYQGTYGYTF
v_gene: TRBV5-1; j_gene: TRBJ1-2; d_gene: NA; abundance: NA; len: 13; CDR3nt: TGCGCCAGCAGCCCAACTAACAACTATGGCTACACCTTC; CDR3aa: CASSPTNNYGYTF
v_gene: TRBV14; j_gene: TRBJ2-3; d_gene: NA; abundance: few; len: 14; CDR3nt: TGTGCCAGCAGCCAGGCCGGGGGTTCAGTTACGCAGTATTTT; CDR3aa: CASSQAGGSVTQYF
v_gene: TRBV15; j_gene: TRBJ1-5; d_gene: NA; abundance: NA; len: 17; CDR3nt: TGTGCCACCAGCAGAGATTTTGCTCTCGCGGGGAATCAGCCCCAGCATTTT; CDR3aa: CATSRDFALAGNQPQHF
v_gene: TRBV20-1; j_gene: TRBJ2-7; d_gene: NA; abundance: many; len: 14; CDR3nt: TGCAGTGCTAGTTCGGGTCGGCGGCGGTACGAGCAGTACTTC; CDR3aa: CSASSGRRRYEQYF
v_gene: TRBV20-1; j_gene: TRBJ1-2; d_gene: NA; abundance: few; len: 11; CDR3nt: TGCAGTGCTGGGGTTTTCTATGGCTACACCTTC; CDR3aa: CSAGVFYGYTF
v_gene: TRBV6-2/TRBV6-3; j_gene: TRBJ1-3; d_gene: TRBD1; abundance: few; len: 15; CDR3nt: TGTGCCAGCGGTCCAGGGGGGAAGGGAGGAAACACCATATATTTT; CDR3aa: CASGPGGKGGNTIYF
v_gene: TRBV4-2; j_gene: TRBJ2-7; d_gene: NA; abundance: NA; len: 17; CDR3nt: TGTGCCAGCAGCCAAGATGGTTTGACAGGCCGGGCCTACGAGCAGTACTTC; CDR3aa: CASSQDGLTGRAYEQYF
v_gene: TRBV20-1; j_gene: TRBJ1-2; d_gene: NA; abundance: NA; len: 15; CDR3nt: TGCAGTGCTATCGACAGGCATGCTATGTATGAGGGCTACACCTTC; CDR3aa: CSAIDRHAMYEGYTF
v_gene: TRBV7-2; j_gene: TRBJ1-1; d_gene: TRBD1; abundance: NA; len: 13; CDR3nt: TGTGCCAGCAGCCAAGACAGGGTAACTGAAGCTTTCTTT; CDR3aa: CASSQDRVTEAFF